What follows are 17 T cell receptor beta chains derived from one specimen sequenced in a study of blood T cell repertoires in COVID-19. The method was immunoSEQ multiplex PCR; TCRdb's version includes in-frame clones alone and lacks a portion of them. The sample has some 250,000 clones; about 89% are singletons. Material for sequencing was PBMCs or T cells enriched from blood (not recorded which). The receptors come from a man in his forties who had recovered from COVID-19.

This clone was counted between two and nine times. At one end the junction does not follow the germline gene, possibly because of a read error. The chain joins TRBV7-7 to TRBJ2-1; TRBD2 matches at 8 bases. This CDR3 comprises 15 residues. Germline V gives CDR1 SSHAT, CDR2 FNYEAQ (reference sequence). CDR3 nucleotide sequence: TGTGCTAGCAGCTTAGAGGCGGGGGGAAACAATGAGCAGTTCTTC. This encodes CASSLEAGGNNEQFF.

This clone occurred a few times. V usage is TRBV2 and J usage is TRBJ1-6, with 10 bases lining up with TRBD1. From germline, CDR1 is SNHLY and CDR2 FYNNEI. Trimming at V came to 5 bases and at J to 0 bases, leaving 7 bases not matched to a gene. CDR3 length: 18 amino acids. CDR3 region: CASSLRQGASSYNSPLHF. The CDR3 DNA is TGTGCCAGCAGTCTAAGACAGGGGGCGAGCTCCTATAATTCACCCCTCCACTTT.

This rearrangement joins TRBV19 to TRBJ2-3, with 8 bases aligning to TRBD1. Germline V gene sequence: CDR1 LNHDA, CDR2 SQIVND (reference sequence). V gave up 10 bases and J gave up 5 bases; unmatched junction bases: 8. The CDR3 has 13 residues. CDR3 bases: TGTGCCACTTCGGACAGGGCGAAAGATACGCAGTATTTT. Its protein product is CATSDRAKDTQYF.

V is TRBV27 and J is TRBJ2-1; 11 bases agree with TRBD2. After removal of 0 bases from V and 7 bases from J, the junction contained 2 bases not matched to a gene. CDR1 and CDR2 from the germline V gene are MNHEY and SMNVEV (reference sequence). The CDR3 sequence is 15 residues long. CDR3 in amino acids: CASSLSSGGANEQFF. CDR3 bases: TGTGCCAGCAGTTTATCTAGCGGGGGGGCAAATGAGCAGTTCTTC.

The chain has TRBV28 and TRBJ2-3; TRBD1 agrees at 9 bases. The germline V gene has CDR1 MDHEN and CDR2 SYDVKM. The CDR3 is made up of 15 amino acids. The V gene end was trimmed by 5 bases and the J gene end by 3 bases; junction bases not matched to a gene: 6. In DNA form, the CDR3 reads TGTGCCAGCAGTGAAACAGGGGGCGAAACAGATACGCAGTATTTT. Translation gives CASSETGGETDTQYF.

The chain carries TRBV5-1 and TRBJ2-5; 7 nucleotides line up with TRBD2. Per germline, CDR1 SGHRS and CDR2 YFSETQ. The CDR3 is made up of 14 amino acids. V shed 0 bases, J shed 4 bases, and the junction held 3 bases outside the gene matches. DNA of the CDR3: TGCGCCAGCAGCTTGGGACTAGCAGGAGAGACCCAGTACTTC. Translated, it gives CASSLGLAGETQYF.

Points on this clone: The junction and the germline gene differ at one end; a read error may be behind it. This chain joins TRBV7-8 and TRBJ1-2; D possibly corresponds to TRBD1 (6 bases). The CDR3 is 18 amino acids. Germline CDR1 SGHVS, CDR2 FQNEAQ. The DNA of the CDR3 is TGTGCCAGCAGGTTAGCCGCCCAGGGGTTGACCCAACGGATAGGCTACACCTTC. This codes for CASRLAAQGLTQRIGYTF.

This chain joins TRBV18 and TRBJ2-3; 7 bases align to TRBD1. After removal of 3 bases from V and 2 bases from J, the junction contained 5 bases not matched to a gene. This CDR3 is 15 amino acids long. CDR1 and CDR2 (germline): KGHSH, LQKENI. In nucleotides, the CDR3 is TGTGCCAGCTCACCGACAGACAGGGTCACAGATACGCAGTATTTT. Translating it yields CASSPTDRVTDTQYF.

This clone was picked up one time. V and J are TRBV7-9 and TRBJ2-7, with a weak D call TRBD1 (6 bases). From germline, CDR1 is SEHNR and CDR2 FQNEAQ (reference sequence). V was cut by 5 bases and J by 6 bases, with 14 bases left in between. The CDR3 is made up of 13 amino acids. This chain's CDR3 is CASSHSTGLEQYF. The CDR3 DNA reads TGTGCCAGCAGCCATTCGACAGGTCTCGAGCAGTACTTC.

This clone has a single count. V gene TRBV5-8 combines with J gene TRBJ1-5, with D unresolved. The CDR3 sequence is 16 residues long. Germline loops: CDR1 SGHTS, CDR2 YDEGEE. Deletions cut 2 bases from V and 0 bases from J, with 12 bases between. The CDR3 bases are TGTGCCAGCAGCTTCTTACAGAGAATTAGCAATCAGCCCCAGCATTTT. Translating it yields CASSFLQRISNQPQHF.

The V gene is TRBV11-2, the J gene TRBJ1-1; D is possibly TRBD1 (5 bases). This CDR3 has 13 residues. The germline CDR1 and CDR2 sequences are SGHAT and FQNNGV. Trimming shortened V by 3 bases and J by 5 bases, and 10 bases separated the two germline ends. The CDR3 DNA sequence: TGTGCCAGCAGCTTGGACATGCGGACTGAAGCTTTCTTT. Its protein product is CASSLDMRTEAFF.

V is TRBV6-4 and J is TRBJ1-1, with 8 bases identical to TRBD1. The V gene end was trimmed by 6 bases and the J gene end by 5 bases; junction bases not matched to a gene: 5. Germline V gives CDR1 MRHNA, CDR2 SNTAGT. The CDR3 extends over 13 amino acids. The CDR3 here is CASSTDRGTEAFF. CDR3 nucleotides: TGTGCCAGCAGCACCGACAGGGGAACTGAAGCTTTCTTT.

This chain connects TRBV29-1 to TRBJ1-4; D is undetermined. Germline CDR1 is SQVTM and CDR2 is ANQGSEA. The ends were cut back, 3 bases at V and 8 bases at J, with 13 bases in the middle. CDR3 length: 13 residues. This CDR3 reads CSVDSEGSEKLFF. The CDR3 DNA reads TGCAGCGTTGATTCGGAGGGTTCCGAAAAACTGTTTTTT.

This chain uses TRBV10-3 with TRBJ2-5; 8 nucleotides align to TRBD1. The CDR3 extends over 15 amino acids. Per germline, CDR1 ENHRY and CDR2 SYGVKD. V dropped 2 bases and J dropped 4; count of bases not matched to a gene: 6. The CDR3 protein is CAISEPGQGRETQYF. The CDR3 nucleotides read TGTGCCATCAGTGAGCCCGGACAGGGACGAGAGACCCAGTACTTC.

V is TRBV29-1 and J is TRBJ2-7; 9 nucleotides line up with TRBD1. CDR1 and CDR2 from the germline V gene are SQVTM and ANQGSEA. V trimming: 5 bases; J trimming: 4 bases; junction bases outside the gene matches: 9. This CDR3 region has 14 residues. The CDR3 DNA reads TGCAGCGTTTTAGCACAGGGGGCCTTATACGAGCAGTACTTC. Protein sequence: CSVLAQGALYEQYF.

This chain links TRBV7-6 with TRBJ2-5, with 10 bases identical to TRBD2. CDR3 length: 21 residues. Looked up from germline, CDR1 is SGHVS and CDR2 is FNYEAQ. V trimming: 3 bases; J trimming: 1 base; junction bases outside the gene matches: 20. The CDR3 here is CASSFLDSLFLAGEPQETQYF. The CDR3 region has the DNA TGTGCCAGCAGCTTTCTCGATTCGCTATTCCTAGCGGGGGAGCCCCAAGAGACCCAGTACTTC.

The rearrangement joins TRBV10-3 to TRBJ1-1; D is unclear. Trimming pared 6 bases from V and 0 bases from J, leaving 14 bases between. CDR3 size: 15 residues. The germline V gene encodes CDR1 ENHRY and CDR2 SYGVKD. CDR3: CAISAGGAVNTEAFF. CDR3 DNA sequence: TGTGCCATCAGCGCTGGAGGTGCCGTGAACACTGAAGCTTTCTTT.